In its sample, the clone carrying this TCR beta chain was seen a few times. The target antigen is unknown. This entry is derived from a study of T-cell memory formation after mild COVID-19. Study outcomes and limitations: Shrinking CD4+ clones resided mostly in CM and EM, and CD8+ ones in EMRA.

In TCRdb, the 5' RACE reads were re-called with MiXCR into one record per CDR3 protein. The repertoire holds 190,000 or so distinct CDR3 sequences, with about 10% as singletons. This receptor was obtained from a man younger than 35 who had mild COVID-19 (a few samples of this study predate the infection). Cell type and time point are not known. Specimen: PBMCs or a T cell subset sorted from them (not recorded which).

The CDR3, as DNA: TGCGCCAGCAGCCACGGACGGGGGGGCCTGAACACTGAAGCTTTCTTT. Its translation is CASSHGRGGLNTEAFF. The chain joins TRBV4-1 to TRBJ1-1; D may be TRBD1 (6 bases). V was trimmed by 3 bases and J by 0 bases, leaving 14 bases between them. CDR1 is MGHRA and CDR2 is YSYEKL in the germline V gene. The length of the CDR3 is 16 residues.